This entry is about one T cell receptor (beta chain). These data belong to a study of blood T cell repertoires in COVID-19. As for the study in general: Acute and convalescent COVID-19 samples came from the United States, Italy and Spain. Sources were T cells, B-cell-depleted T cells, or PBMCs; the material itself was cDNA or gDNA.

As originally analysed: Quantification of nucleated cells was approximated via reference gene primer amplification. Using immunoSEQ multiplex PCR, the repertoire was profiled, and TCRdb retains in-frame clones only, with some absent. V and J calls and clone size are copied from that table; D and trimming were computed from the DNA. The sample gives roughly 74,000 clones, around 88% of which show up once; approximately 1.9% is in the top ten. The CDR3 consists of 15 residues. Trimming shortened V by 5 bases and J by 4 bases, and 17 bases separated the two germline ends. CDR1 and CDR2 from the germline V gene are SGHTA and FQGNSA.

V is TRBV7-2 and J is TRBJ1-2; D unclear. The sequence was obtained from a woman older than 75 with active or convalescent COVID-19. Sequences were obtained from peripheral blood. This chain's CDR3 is CASSHRDRKSYGYTF. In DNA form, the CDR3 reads TGTGCCAGCAGCCACCGGGATCGGAAGTCCTATGGCTACACCTTC.